The 10 T cell receptor beta chains in this list originate from one sample, sequenced in a study of blood T cells in healthy people across ages. The second PCR ran roughly 6 to 11 cycles with a sample-barcoded 5' primer and J-beta primers. A single record per CDR3 protein comes from TCRdb applying MiXCR to the 5' RACE reads. The sample has 980,000 or so distinct CDR3 sequences, around 49% seen once. Sequenced material: blood. These receptors came from a man aged 25-45 years in good health.

This clonotype showed up just a few times. The chain is built from TRBV14 and TRBJ2-3, with no clear D. This CDR3 is 14 amino acids long. The ends were cut back, 3 bases at V and 2 bases at J, with 9 bases in the middle. The germline CDR1 and CDR2 sequences are SGHDN and FVKESK. CDR3 region: CASSHLGVTDTQYF. CDR3 nucleotide sequence: TGTGCCAGCAGCCACCTCGGTGTCACAGATACGCAGTATTTT.

The rearrangement links TRBV11-2 to TRBJ2-7; the match to TRBD1 covers 8 bases. The V segment lost 3 bases and the J segment 5 bases; nucleotides outside the gene matches: 6. In germline, CDR1 is SGHAT, CDR2 FQNNGV. CDR3 length: 14 amino acids. The CDR3 DNA follows: TGTGCCAGCAGCTTCACAGGGGGTAGGAACGAGCAGTACTTC. As protein: CASSFTGGRNEQYF.

Only a few counts were recorded for this clonotype. V gene TRBV7-2 combines with J gene TRBJ2-4; unclear D gene. This CDR3 region has 15 residues. Trimming pared 1 base from V and 2 bases from J, leaving 9 bases between. The germline V gene encodes CDR1 SGHTA and CDR2 FQGNSA. CDR3 sequence reads: CASSLVGVPKNIQYF. The CDR3 DNA is TGTGCCAGCAGCTTAGTTGGGGTTCCCAAAAACATTCAGTACTTC.

This clonotype occurred a few times. The chain employs TRBV27 and TRBJ2-4, with TRBD2 as a possible D gene (6 bases). The DNA end is more similar to TRBJ2-7, so the J call may be wrong. The germline V gene has CDR1 MNHEY and CDR2 SMNVEV (reference sequence). CDR3 length: 14 residues. CDR3 in DNA: TGTGCCAGCAGTTTTGGAGGGGCCCCCTACGAGCAGTACTTC. It is translated as CASSFGGAPYEQYF.

This sequence joins TRBV2 and TRBJ2-3; no reliable D call. CDR3 length: 13 residues. From germline, CDR1 is SNHLY and CDR2 FYNNEI. With 11 bases removed from V and 5 bases from J, the gap between germline ends came to 17 bases. The CDR3 sequence is CAGDELREDTQYF. The CDR3 bases are TGTGCCGGCGATGAATTAAGGGAAGATACGCAGTATTTT.

The genes are TRBV5-1 and TRBJ2-1; no clear D. This CDR3 contains 11 residues. V was trimmed by 7 bases and J by 9 bases, leaving 11 bases between them. Looked up from germline, CDR1 is SGHRS and CDR2 is YFSETQ. As DNA, the CDR3 is TGCGCCAGCTGCTCCGGCCCTGAGCAGTTCTTC. This gives the protein CASCSGPEQFF.

The rearrangement joins TRBV20-1 to TRBJ2-7; 7 bases are a match to TRBD1. Germline V gives CDR1 DFQATT, CDR2 SNEGSKA (reference sequence). V lost 6 bases and J lost 1; bases outside the gene matches: 3. The length of the CDR3 is 12 residues. CDR3 sequence: CSAGQNSYEQYF. CDR3 sequence (DNA): TGCAGTGCGGGACAGAATTCCTACGAGCAGTACTTC.

The rearrangement joins TRBV11-3 to TRBJ2-4; TRBD1 is a possible D gene (5 bases). Germline V lookup: CDR1 SGHNT, CDR2 YENEEA. V lost 5 bases and J lost 3, with 14 bases in between. The CDR3 consists of 15 residues. The CDR3 bases are TGTGCCAGCAGCCTTGGGGATCAGGGCAAAAACATTCAGTACTTC. Protein product: CASSLGDQGKNIQYF.

The chain uses TRBV29-1 and TRBJ2-5, with a tentative D call TRBD1 (5 bases). The DNA end is more similar to TRBJ2-7, so the J call may be wrong. The CDR3 length is 13 residues. Germline loops: CDR1 SQVTM, CDR2 ANQGSEA. Here the CDR3 reads CSVVPAGMAEQYF. The CDR3 nucleotides are TGCAGCGTTGTCCCGGCAGGGATGGCCGAGCAGTACTTC.

The chain joins TRBV7-2 to TRBJ1-4; no firm D call. Trimming cost V 5 bases and J 8 bases, with 18 bases left between them. Per the germline V gene, CDR1 is SGHTA and CDR2 is FQGNSA. This CDR3 region has 15 residues. The CDR3: CASSPKRARGEKLFF. In DNA, the CDR3 is TGTGCCAGCAGCCCAAAAAGGGCCCGTGGAGAAAAACTGTTTTTT.